Presented here are 8 T cell receptor beta chains from one specimen sequenced in a study of long-term antiretroviral therapy in people with HIV. The immunoSEQ assay was v3.0, run at survey level. Some clones are missing from TCRdb's copy, which holds only in-frame ones; the method was immunoSEQ multiplex PCR. This table has roughly 20,000 clones, 80% to 90% appearing once. This specimen consisted of unsorted PBMCs, obtained 2.1 years after starting antiretroviral therapy. The receptors originated from a man younger than 35 with HIV.

V and J are TRBV27 and TRBJ1-5; D remains unclear. V lost 3 bases to trimming and J lost 3 bases, with 9 bases between them. The CDR3 loop spans 14 amino acids. Germline V CDR1 and CDR2: MNHEY, SMNVEV (reference sequence). CDR3 nucleotide sequence: TGTGCCAGCAGTTTGTCCCCACTCAATCAGCCCCAGCATTTT. This codes for CASSLSPLNQPQHF.

The J gene is TRBJ2-3, the V gene TRBV2; D remains unclear. This CDR3 has 15 residues. Per germline, CDR1 SNHLY and CDR2 FYNNEI. Between the trimmed V and J ends, which lost 6 bases and 3 bases, there was a span of 16 bases. This CDR3 is CASRWSGEATDTQYF. The CDR3 DNA sequence: TGTGCCAGCAGGTGGTCAGGCGAAGCGACAGATACGCAGTATTTT. Using reference TRBV2 and TRBJ2-3 for the parts outside the CDR3, the full variable domain is EPEVTQTPSHQVTQMGQEVILRCVPISNHLYFYWYRQILGQKVEFLVSFYNNEISEKSEIFDDQFSVERPDGSNFTLKIRSTKLEDSAMYFCASRWSGEATDTQYFGPGTRLTVL.

The J gene is TRBJ1-1, the V gene TRBV7-8; D may be TRBD1 (6 bases). This CDR3 is built from 15 residues. The germline V gene encodes CDR1 SGHVS and CDR2 FQNEAQ. Trimming removed 3 bases at V and 5 bases at J, with 16 bases between. The CDR3 reads CASSLNRVDVTEAFF. The CDR3 DNA reads as TGTGCCAGCAGCTTGAACAGGGTGGATGTTACTGAAGCTTTCTTT. Drawing the rest from reference TRBV7-8 and TRBJ1-1, the complete variable domain is GAGVSQSPRYKVAKRGQDVALRCDPISGHVSLFWYQQALGQGPEFLTYFQNEAQLDKSGLPSDRFFAERPEGSVSTLKIQRTQQEDSAVYLCASSLNRVDVTEAFFGQGTRLTVV.

The chain joins TRBV5-1 to TRBJ2-7; D is perhaps TRBD2 (5 bases). V lost 0 bases and J lost 2, with 21 bases in between. Germline assignment: CDR1 SGHRS and CDR2 YFSETQ. The CDR3 spans 18 residues. The CDR3 protein is CASSLVLPTLAEPYEQYF. CDR3 in DNA: TGCGCCAGCAGCTTGGTCCTTCCCACGCTAGCCGAACCCTACGAGCAGTACTTC. Full variable domain (remainder filled in from reference TRBV5-1 and TRBJ2-7): KAGVTQTPRYLIKTRGQQVTLSCSPISGHRSVSWYQQTPGQGLQFLFEYFSETQRNKGNFPGRFSGRQFSNSRSEMNVSTLELGDSALYLCASSLVLPTLAEPYEQYFGPGTRLTVT.

J is TRBJ2-7 and V is TRBV11-2; no definite D call. The CDR3 contains 13 residues. Germline V CDR1 and CDR2: SGHAT, FQNNGV. Trimming removed 7 bases at V and 2 bases at J, with 12 bases between. The CDR3 region is CASKGLFAYEQYF. The CDR3 DNA reads as TGTGCCAGCAAAGGTTTATTCGCCTACGAGCAGTACTTC.

The rearrangement joins TRBV9 to TRBJ2-3; 10 bases align to TRBD1. This CDR3 comprises 16 residues. Germline CDR1 is SGDLS and CDR2 is YYNGEE. V lost 4 bases to trimming and J lost 6 bases; unmatched junction nucleotides: 11. This CDR3 reads CASSISGTGDLDTQYF. The CDR3 nucleotides are TGTGCCAGCAGCATTTCCGGGACAGGGGATTTGGATACGCAGTATTTT.

The chain has TRBV4-3 and TRBJ1-2; the D gene is possibly TRBD1 (6 bases). V lost 0 bases to trimming and J lost 3 bases, with 11 bases between them. Per the germline V gene, CDR1 is LGHNA and CDR2 is YSLEER. The CDR3 has 15 amino acids. CDR3 nucleotides: TGCGCCAGCAGCCAAGAAACGGCAGGGGACTATGGCTACACCTTC. Protein sequence: CASSQETAGDYGYTF.

The CDR3 bases are TGTGCCAGCAGCCGGACCTCCTTGGGACAGCCCCACTACGAGCAGTACTTC. Residues: CASSRTSLGQPHYEQYF. J is TRBJ2-7 and V is TRBV7-2; 7 bases match TRBD1. This CDR3 region has 17 residues. After removal of 5 bases from V and 3 bases from J, the junction contained 16 bases not matched to a gene. Looked up from germline, CDR1 is SGHTA and CDR2 is FQGNSA.